This T cell receptor beta chain was documented in a study of cytomegalovirus exposure and HLA in healthy donors. Study-wide context: The roughly 120 validation repertoires matched the 666 first-cohort repertoires in platform, a later analysis reported.

Study findings and constraints: Most observed TCR sequences were rare, whereas some public TCRs were detected in many donors. Reports described diagnosis of cytomegalovirus status by the classifier as highly specific and sensitive.

Repertoires were generated with immunoSEQ multiplex PCR, while TCRdb's copy carries only in-frame clones and drops some. The table records 150,000 to 200,000 clones, around nine tenths of them present only once. Comment on this clone: What it binds is unknown.

The specimen sequenced was PBMCs. The clonotype originates from a woman between 18 and 30 years old in good health and CMV-seronegative.

Here the CDR3 DNA reads TGCGCCAGCAGCTTGGAAGGGAGCACCGGGGAGCTGTTTTTT. Translating gives CASSLEGSTGELFF. The rearrangement joins TRBV5-1 to TRBJ2-2; tentatively, D is TRBD2 (5 bases). The CDR3 has 14 amino acids. Germline V CDR1 and CDR2: SGHRS, YFSETQ. V was clipped by 0 bases and J by 4 bases, with 7 bases between them. Together with reference TRBV5-1 and TRBJ2-2, the CDR3 gives the full variable domain: KAGVTQTPRYLIKTRGQQVTLSCSPISGHRSVSWYQQTPGQGLQFLFEYFSETQRNKGNFPGRFSGRQFSNSRSEMNVSTLELGDSALYLCASSLEGSTGELFFGEGSRLTVL.